These 4 T cell receptor beta chains originate from one sample sequenced in a study of response to subunit inactivated influenza vaccine. In TCRdb, the RT-PCR reads were re-called with MiXCR into one record per CDR3 protein. The profile shows a few hundred thousand distinct CDR3 sequences, approximately 7.8% of them singletons. Specimen: PBMCs from blood, collected roughly 24 months after vaccination. The receptors here all came from a man aged 50 to 69 who received an inactivated influenza vaccine.

This clonotype showed up just a few times. V gene TRBV20-1 combines with J gene TRBJ2-3; TRBD2 matches at 11 bases. CDR1 DFQATT and CDR2 SNEGSKA come from the germline V gene (reference sequence). The CDR3 extends over 15 amino acids. V lost 4 bases to trimming and J lost 5 bases; unmatched junction nucleotides: 8. CDR3 sequence (DNA): TGCAGTGCTACTAATCCCGGGACTAGCGGAGATACGCAGTATTTT. It is translated as CSATNPGTSGDTQYF.

The sample holds many counts of this clonotype. The CDR3, as DNA: TGTGCCACCAGTGATTTGCACACTCCACAAGAGACCCAGTACTTC. Residues: CATSDLHTPQETQYF. The J gene is TRBJ2-5, the V gene TRBV24-1; no clear D gene. Deletions cut 0 bases from V and 2 bases from J, with 9 bases between. The CDR3 has 15 amino acids. Germline V gene sequence: CDR1 KGHDR, CDR2 SFDVKD.

This rearrangement joins TRBV14 to TRBJ2-5; TRBD1 or TRBD2 may be the D gene (5 bases each). The CDR3 loop spans 12 amino acids. The V gene lost 1 base and the J gene lost 9 bases, with 9 bases spanning the gap. The germline CDR1 and CDR2 sequences are SGHDN and FVKESK. The CDR3 spells CASSQGRGAQYF. CDR3 coding DNA: TGTGCCAGCAGCCAAGGGAGAGGGGCCCAGTACTTC.

The table lists this clonotype with a few counts. The chain recombines TRBV7-8 with TRBJ1-1; D is ambiguous. Germline CDR1 and CDR2: SGHVS and FQNEAQ. The CDR3 contains 13 residues. The V gene lost 1 base and the J gene lost 8 bases, with 11 bases spanning the gap. CDR3 region: CASSLGILTEAFF. The CDR3 coding sequence is TGTGCCAGCAGCTTAGGCATCTTAACCGAAGCTTTCTTT.